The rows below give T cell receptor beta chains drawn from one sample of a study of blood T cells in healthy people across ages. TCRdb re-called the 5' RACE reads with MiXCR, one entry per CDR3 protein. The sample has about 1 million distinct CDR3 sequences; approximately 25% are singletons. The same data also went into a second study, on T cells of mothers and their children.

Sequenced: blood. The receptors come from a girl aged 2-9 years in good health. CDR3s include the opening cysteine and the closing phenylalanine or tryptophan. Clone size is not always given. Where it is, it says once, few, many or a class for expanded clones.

CDR3: CASSHLQRNTYNEQFF
size: once
V: TRBV7-9
J: TRBJ2-1

CDR3: CSVDFASRTGELFF
size: .
V: TRBV29-1
J: TRBJ2-2

CDR3: CASSLNGDSQNTEAFF
size: few
V: TRBV7-2
J: TRBJ1-1

CDR3: CASRTHSSYNEQFF
size: few
V: TRBV6-6
J: TRBJ2-1

CDR3: CSVLEGPNQPQHF
size: .
V: TRBV29-1
J: TRBJ1-5

CDR3: CASSLAAGAVTGELFF
size: .
V: TRBV5-1
J: TRBJ2-2

CDR3: CASSLVGSKGGGANVLTF
size: .
V: TRBV7-2
J: TRBJ2-6

CDR3: CASSQDHGGALNEQFF
size: few
V: TRBV3-1
J: TRBJ2-1

CDR3: CASSLVGGLSSYNEQFF
size: .
V: TRBV7-9
J: TRBJ2-1

CDR3: CASSGARREKTFYEQYF
size: few
V: TRBV5-1
J: TRBJ2-7

CDR3: CASSQEKVEQYF
size: few
V: TRBV14
J: TRBJ2-3

CDR3: CASSTTWTSGRWTYNEQFF
size: few
V: TRBV28
J: TRBJ2-1

CDR3: CASRVVLLARETQYF
size: .
V: TRBV7-2
J: TRBJ2-5

CDR3: CASSQDWASVGYTEAFF
size: .
V: TRBV4-1
J: TRBJ1-1

CDR3: CATKPPVRGNIQYF
size: few
V: TRBV7-2
J: TRBJ2-4

CDR3: CSVEFRGATTEAFF
size: .
V: TRBV29-1
J: TRBJ1-1

CDR3: CASSPAGTGYNEQFF
size: few
V: TRBV4-1
J: TRBJ2-1

CDR3: CASSHTERGARWTQYF
size: .
V: TRBV3-1
J: .

CDR3: CSARGAGRYEQYF
size: .
V: TRBV20-1
J: .

CDR3: CASRRDRVNNEKLFF
size: few
V: TRBV27
J: TRBJ1-4

CDR3: CAIRWDYSTDTQYF
size: few
V: TRBV10-3
J: TRBJ2-3

CDR3: CASSPPKLGGSLGEQYF
size: few
V: TRBV7-9
J: TRBJ2-7

CDR3: CSVLGLQETQYF
size: .
V: TRBV29-1
J: TRBJ2-5

CDR3: CASSQEKLAPGQGASGANVLTF
size: few
V: TRBV4-1
J: TRBJ2-6

CDR3: CASGRGGPASNEKLFF
size: few
V: TRBV12-5
J: TRBJ1-4

CDR3: CARSPPSSQGGRETQYF
size: few
V: TRBV28
J: TRBJ2-5

CDR3: CASSVNRGGQETQYF
size: .
V: TRBV6-1
J: TRBJ2-5

CDR3: CSATQGAGGGFF
size: once
V: TRBV20-1
J: TRBJ1-1

CDR3: CAGSLQGASEAFF
size: few
V: TRBV12-3/TRBV12-4
J: TRBJ1-1

CDR3: CATSRDFSGGRSKNIQYF
size: .
V: TRBV15
J: TRBJ2-4

CDR3: CASGPGAFTGINEKLFF
size: .
V: TRBV6-1
J: TRBJ1-4

CDR3: CASSLFVGNTEAFF
size: few
V: TRBV7-2
J: TRBJ1-1

CDR3: CASSLRRFFSTGELFF
size: .
V: TRBV7-9
J: TRBJ2-2

CDR3: CASSQGGYAHGYTF
size: .
V: TRBV14
J: TRBJ1-2

CDR3: CASSIGPGTDEKLFF
size: .
V: TRBV7-2
J: TRBJ1-4

CDR3: CASSPDRFLYGYTF
size: .
V: TRBV4-3
J: TRBJ1-2

CDR3: CASSWSRGEGLDEQYF
size: .
V: TRBV6-6
J: TRBJ2-7

CDR3: CASSARRTNEQYF
size: .
V: TRBV6-1
J: TRBJ2-7

CDR3: CASRKTGFGYTF
size: .
V: TRBV12-3/TRBV12-4
J: TRBJ1-2

CDR3: CATGRDNNQPQHF
size: .
V: TRBV2
J: TRBJ1-5

CDR3: CASSPWDRSPFF
size: .
V: TRBV3-1
J: TRBJ2-1

CDR3: CASSRTGPNYEQYF
size: .
V: TRBV5-1
J: TRBJ2-7

CDR3: CASSLLQGYNTGELFF
size: .
V: TRBV7-2
J: TRBJ2-2

CDR3: CSVQAPNYGYTF
size: .
V: TRBV29-1
J: TRBJ1-2

CDR3: CASSHSRTGPYGYTF
size: .
V: TRBV9
J: TRBJ1-2

CDR3: CATLEGRSLASGANVLTF
size: .
V: TRBV7-9
J: TRBJ2-6

CDR3: CAIAGPSNSYEQYF
size: few
V: TRBV10-3
J: TRBJ2-7

CDR3: CASSRSPGTSTETQYF
size: .
V: TRBV4-1
J: TRBJ2-5

CDR3: CASSYAVGITDTQYF
size: .
V: TRBV6-2/TRBV6-3
J: TRBJ2-3

CDR3: CASSLTGTSTNEKLFF
size: .
V: TRBV27
J: TRBJ1-4

CDR3: CASSMTGYTEAFF
size: .
V: TRBV5-1
J: TRBJ1-1

CDR3: CASTKRGGAYNEQFF
size: few
V: TRBV6-2/TRBV6-3
J: TRBJ2-1

CDR3: CASADGNTEAFF
size: .
V: TRBV5-1
J: TRBJ1-1